This TCR beta chain was captured by sequencing in a study of blood T cell repertoires in COVID-19. Study in general: Spain, Italy and the United States supplied samples that represented acute and convalescent COVID-19. T cells, B-cell-depleted T cells, or PBMCs supplied cDNA or gDNA.

The CDR3 loop spans 14 amino acids. The V gene lost 1 base and the J gene lost 0 bases, with 4 bases spanning the gap. Germline CDR1 reads SGHAT; CDR2 reads FQNNGV. Authors' analysis steps: Amplification of reference gene primers was used by the study to estimate nucleated cell counts. TCRdb's table, derived via immunoSEQ multiplex PCR, lists solely in-frame clones and lacks some. From that table come the V and J calls and clone size; the DNA was used to work out D and trimming. This sample yields approximately 110,000 clones, of which over 70% are seen a single time; 6% to 7% belongs to the top ten.

The gene calls are TRBV11-2 and TRBJ1-3; D uncertain. Sequenced sample: peripheral blood. This clonotype was sampled from a woman between 50 and 59 years old with acute or convalescent COVID-19. This CDR3 is CASSLVNSGNTIYF. The CDR3 DNA follows: TGTGCCAGCAGCTTAGTCAACTCTGGAAACACCATATATTTT.